These 11 T cell receptor beta chains were sequenced from one sample in a study of blood T cells in healthy people across ages. Next came a second PCR, run for about 6 to 11 cycles, which used a sample-barcoded 5' primer along with a J-beta primer mix. TCRdb re-derived calls from the 5' RACE reads in MiXCR, one entry per CDR3 protein. The sample has some 790,000 distinct CDR3 sequences, around 26% seen once. What was sequenced was blood. The receptors shown here come from a woman aged 80 or over in good health.

This clonotype showed up many times. The chain uses TRBV4-2 and TRBJ2-4; TRBD1 matches 7 bases. The CDR3 is made up of 15 amino acids. Per the germline V gene, CDR1 is LGHNA and CDR2 is YNFKEQ. V shed 2 bases and J 6 bases; nucleotides not matched to a gene: 7. Here the CDR3 DNA reads TGTGCCAGCAGCCAAAGGACAGGCGGTGGAAACATTCAGTACTTC. This encodes CASSQRTGGGNIQYF.

This clonotype was observed many times. This rearrangement joins TRBV15 to TRBJ2-3; D is perhaps TRBD2 (5 bases). CDR3 length: 16 residues. Trimming stripped 1 base from V and 3 bases from J, with 14 bases between. Germline V gene data show CDR1 as LNHNV and CDR2 as YYDKDF (reference sequence). CDR3 nucleotide sequence: TGTGCCACCAGCAGAGTTGGCGGGTCCCCTACAGATACGCAGTATTTT. Encoded protein: CATSRVGGSPTDTQYF.

On this clonotype itself: This may be a read error: a much more frequent sequence differs by one nucleotide. The chain employs TRBV7-2 and TRBJ1-5, with no clear D. The CDR3 has 14 residues. From germline, CDR1 is SGHTA and CDR2 FQGNSA. V gave up 5 bases and J gave up 2 bases, with 10 bases separating them. This chain's CDR3 is CASSTMEGNQPQHF. As DNA, the CDR3 is TGTGCCAGCAGCACCATGGAGGGCAATCAGCCCCAGCATTTT.

This clonotype occurred a few times. The junction and the germline gene differ at one end; a read error may be behind it. This chain connects TRBV7-2 to TRBJ1-5, with no clear D. Germline CDR1 and CDR2: SGHTA and FQGNSA. CDR3 length: 15 residues. The CDR3 region has the DNA TGTGCCTGCAGCTTAGTAACTAATAGCAATCAGCCCCAGCATTTT. Encoded protein: CACSLVTNSNQPQHF.

This clonotype was seen a handful of times. A much larger clone is a single base away; this may be a read error. V gene TRBV20-1 combines with J gene TRBJ2-5; D may be TRBD1 or TRBD2 (6 bases each). V was trimmed by 2 bases and J by 11 bases, leaving 21 bases between them. CDR1 and CDR2 (germline): DFQATT, SNEGSKA (reference sequence). The CDR3 covers 14 residues. CDR3 loop: CSARSPGAYNEQYF. In nucleotides, the CDR3 is TGCAGTGCTAGATCCCCGGGGGCCTACAATGAGCAGTACTTC.

This clonotype appeared many times. The chain couples TRBV20-1 to TRBJ2-2; 7 bases agree with TRBD1. With V trimmed by 1 base and J by 5 bases, 4 bases remained unmatched. This CDR3 spans 14 amino acids. CDR1 is DFQATT and CDR2 is SNEGSKA in the germline V gene (reference sequence). The CDR3, as DNA: TGCAGTGCTAGAGGGACAGGCGGGACCGGGGAGCTGTTTTTT. As protein: CSARGTGGTGELFF.

This chain links TRBV12-3 or TRBV12-4 with TRBJ2-1, with 7 bases identical to TRBD2. The CDR3 sequence is 15 residues long. V shed 2 bases, J shed 7 bases, and the junction held 8 bases outside the gene matches. The CDR3 bases are TGTGCCAGCAGTTTAAATAGAGGGAGGGCAAATGAGCAGTTCTTC. Translated, it gives CASSLNRGRANEQFF.

This clonotype was counted many times. The chain couples TRBV29-1 to TRBJ1-1; weak D call: TRBD1 (5 bases). This CDR3 is built from 13 residues. The germline V gene encodes CDR1 SQVTM and CDR2 ANQGSEA. Trimming left V 2 bases short and J 4 bases short, with 11 bases between. The CDR3: CSVESFGGTEAFF. CDR3 bases: TGCAGCGTTGAAAGTTTTGGGGGCACTGAAGCTTTCTTT.

Here the CDR3 reads CASSPRSVTDGYTF. CDR3 nucleotides: TGTGCCAGCAGCCCTCGGAGTGTTACAGATGGCTACACCTTC. This chain links TRBV7-9 with TRBJ1-2, with D hard to call. V shed 5 bases and J shed 6 bases, with 16 bases lying between them. CDR1 and CDR2 (germline): SEHNR, FQNEAQ (reference sequence). The CDR3 extends over 14 amino acids.

About this clonotype itself: One end of the junction varies from germline; a read error may be responsible. V is TRBV12-3 or TRBV12-4 and J is TRBJ2-3, with 13 bases that match TRBD2. This CDR3 has 16 amino acids. In nucleotides, the CDR3 is TGTGCCAGCAGTCCCGGGACTAGCGGGATCACAGATGCGCAGTATTTT. Translated, it gives CASSPGTSGITDAQYF.

Concerning this clonotype: This may stem from a read error, because a much larger clone lies one nucleotide away. Here the CDR3 omits its conserved ending phenylalanine or tryptophan, so a read error is the likely source. The V and J genes are TRBV7-6 and TRBJ2-5; D unclear. Germline V gene data show CDR1 as SGHVS and CDR2 as FNYEAQ. The ends were cut back, 3 bases at V and 1 base at J, with 15 bases in the middle. The CDR3 extends over 16 amino acids. CDR3 region: CASSFISYYLQETQYV. DNA of the CDR3: TGTGCCAGCAGCTTCATTTCCTACTACCTCCAAGAGACCCAGTACGTC.